This T cell receptor (beta chain) stems from a study of blood T cell repertoires in COVID-19. Turning to the study itself: Samples of COVID-19 (acute and convalescent) were obtained from the United States, Italy and Spain.

The germline V gene encodes CDR1 LNHDA and CDR2 SQIVND (reference sequence). V gave up 4 bases and J gave up 0 bases; unmatched junction bases: 15. This CDR3 has 21 amino acids. The authors' processing: Estimation of nucleated cell counts was performed using reference gene primer amplification. Clones were read by immunoSEQ multiplex PCR, and TCRdb kept only the in-frame ones, dropping some. The DNA was the basis for D and trimming; V, J and clone size are from that table. Here the sample spans 110,000 or so clones, about 88% being singletons. The sequenced sample consisted of peripheral blood. The clonotype originates from a woman in her 70s who had recovered from COVID-19. The rearrangement uses TRBV19 and TRBJ2-1; 13 positions match TRBD2. The CDR3 bases are TGTGCCAGTAGTAGTCCCACTGGACTAGCGGGAGCCCCTAGCTCCTACAATGAGCAGTTCTTC. Its translation: CASSSPTGLAGAPSSYNEQFF.